The present TCR beta chain was sequenced within a study of T cell changes during pregnancy in multiple sclerosis. Germline V gene data show CDR1 as MDHEN and CDR2 as SYDVKM. This CDR3 is built from 17 residues. Losses at the gene ends were 6 bases for V and 0 bases for J; bases not matched to a gene: 13. The data were produced by immunoSEQ multiplex PCR, yet TCRdb's version contains in-frame clones alone and is incomplete. Among about 48,000 clones listed, about nine tenths were seen once. This clone has just a few counts. The sequence was obtained from a female donor with multiple sclerosis, enrolled in a pregnancy study. The chain has TRBV28 and TRBJ2-7; TRBD1 agrees at 8 bases. The sequences come from CD4+ T cells from peripheral blood mononuclear cells, collected in the second trimester of pregnancy. The CDR3 bases are TGTGCCAGCAGCCCAGCCTACGGGACAGGCGCCTCCTACGAGCAGTACTTC. This sequence encodes CASSPAYGTGASYEQYF.